A single T cell receptor (beta chain) is shown here with its context. Its target is not known. The data belong to a study of cytomegalovirus exposure and HLA in healthy donors. Overall study results and limits: Researchers catalogued roughly 150 TCR beta chains as cytomegalovirus-associated. TCR beta chain V- and J-gene trimming was linked, in a later analysis, to a missense variant in DCLRE1C.

60 Vbeta and 13 Jbeta primers were used in PCR. Sequencing used immunoSEQ multiplex PCR; TCRdb keeps in-frame clones, though not all of them. The table includes roughly 150,000 clones, over 70% detected once. Germline V gene sequence: CDR1 SGHAT, CDR2 FQDESV (reference sequence). The trim removed 0 bases at V and 0 bases at J, leaving 5 bases unmatched. The length of the CDR3 is 16 residues. This sequence joins TRBV11-1 and TRBJ2-7; TRBD1 agrees at 7 bases. Sequencing used PBMCs. The clonotype comes from a man aged 50 to 59 in good health and CMV-seropositive. CDR3 in amino acids: CASSLARQGFSYEQYF. CDR3 nucleotide sequence: TGTGCCAGCAGCTTAGCCAGACAGGGCTTCTCCTACGAGCAGTACTTC.